Below, 25 T cell receptor beta chains from the same sample are listed, as sequenced in a study of Graves' ophthalmopathy and Graves' hyperthyroidism. RNA transcripts were the source from which TCR beta CDR3 regions were amplified. HTBI primers primed a first-round RT-PCR, and a second-round multiplex PCR followed. From the multiplex PCR reads, TCRdb called clonotypes with MiXCR, one entry per CDR3 protein. The table shows over a million distinct CDR3 sequences, with roughly 35% occurring only once. The sample taken for sequencing was peripheral blood or thyroid tissue (not recorded which). These receptors were taken from an adult man with Graves' hyperthyroidism.

This chain links TRBV6-6 with TRBJ1-1, with D unresolved. The V end was cut by 3 bases, the J end by 6 bases, with 11 bases between. The germline V gene encodes CDR1 MNHNY and CDR2 SVGAGI (reference sequence). This CDR3 is built from 13 residues. CDR3 DNA: TGTGCCAGCAGTTATGGGCCCCTCCCTGAAGCTTTCTTT. Protein: CASSYGPLPEAFF.

As concerns this clonotype: This may be a read error: a much more frequent sequence differs by one nucleotide. The CDR3: CASSLGHGQPQPF. CDR3 DNA sequence: TGTGCCAGCAGCTTAGGGCATGGTCAGCCCCAGCCTTTT. The chain recombines TRBV7-9 with TRBJ1-5; D remains unclear. Germline CDR1 reads SEHNR; CDR2 reads FQNEAQ (reference sequence). This CDR3 has 13 amino acids. The entire variable domain, with the rest obtained from reference TRBV7-9 and TRBJ1-5, is as follows: DTGVSQNPRHKITKRGQNVTFRCDPISEHNRLYWYRQTLGQGPEFLTYFQNEAQLEKSRLLSDRFSAERPKGSFSTLEIQRTEQGDSAMYLCASSLGHGQPQPFGDGTRLSIL.

Of note for this clonotype: A single base separates this from a much larger clone, so it may be a read error. The rearrangement joins TRBV20-1 to TRBJ1-2, with TRBD1 matching 7 bases. The length of the CDR3 is 13 residues. Germline V CDR1 and CDR2: DFQATT, SNEGSKA (reference sequence). The CDR3 DNA follows: TGCAGTGTTAGAGAATGGGACAGCTATGGCTACACCTTC. Translating it yields CSVREWDSYGYTF.

About this clonotype itself: This may come from a read error, since a much larger clone is one base off. The conserved phenylalanine or tryptophan is not found at the CDR3 terminus, so this likely reflects a read error. The CDR3 region is CASSGGIPNQPQHS. The CDR3 nucleotides are TGTGCCAGCAGTGGAGGGATTCCCAATCAGCCCCAGCATTCT. The chain has TRBV2 and TRBJ1-5; no clear D gene. CDR1 is SNHLY, CDR2 FYNNEI, per germline. CDR3 size: 14 residues. The V end was cut by 4 bases, the J end by 3 bases, with 10 bases between.

As for this clonotype: The conserved phenylalanine or tryptophan is not found at the CDR3 terminus, so this likely reflects a read error. It is unclear where the CDR3 begins or ends on the DNA, so no DNA is shown, and the CDR3 is as TCRdb lists it. The V and J genes are TRBV9 and TRBJ2-7; TRBD1, the D gene given by the table, was not confirmed from the DNA. The CDR3 region is 12 residues in length, termini included. CDR1 and CDR2 from the germline V gene are SGDLS and YYNGEE. The CDR3 spells CASSVEAGQGDY.

This clonotype was observed many times. The chain's CDR3 is CASSLVQASEAFF. The CDR3 DNA follows: TGCGCCAGCAGCTTGGTGCAGGCGTCAGAAGCTTTCTTT. This chain links TRBV5-1 with TRBJ1-1; unclear D gene. V was pared by 0 bases and J by 8 bases, with 11 bases between. This CDR3 comprises 13 residues. Germline V gene data show CDR1 as SGHRS and CDR2 as YFSETQ.

This clonotype was found a few times. This chain uses TRBV28 with TRBJ2-7; TRBD1 agrees at 7 bases. The V segment lost 5 bases and the J segment 5 bases; nucleotides outside the gene matches: 9. Germline V CDR1 and CDR2: MDHEN, SYDVKM. There are 14 residues in the CDR3. CDR3 amino acids: CASSPPDRIDEQYF. The CDR3, as DNA: TGTGCCAGCAGTCCCCCGGACAGGATCGACGAGCAGTACTTC.

This clonotype appeared many times. The V and J genes are TRBV9 and TRBJ1-1, with D tentatively TRBD1 (5 bases). This CDR3 is 14 amino acids long. Trimming cost V 0 bases and J 1 base, with 7 bases left between them. Germline CDR1 reads SGDLS; CDR2 reads YYNGEE. The CDR3 spells CASSVDGGNTEAFF. The CDR3 nucleotides read TGTGCCAGCAGCGTAGATGGGGGGAACACTGAAGCTTTCTTT. The variable domain in full, completed from reference TRBV9 and TRBJ1-1, reads DSGVTQTPKHLITATGQRVTLRCSPRSGDLSVYWYQQSLDQGLQFLIQYYNGEERAKGNILERFSAQQFPDLHSELNLSSLELGDSALYFCASSVDGGNTEAFFGQGTRLTVV.

This clonotype was observed at least ten times. The rearrangement uses TRBV20-1 and TRBJ2-7, with D perhaps matching TRBD1 or TRBD2 (6 bases each). V lost 2 bases, J lost 6 bases, and 23 bases lay in between. Germline-derived CDR1 and CDR2 are DFQATT and SNEGSKA (reference sequence). This CDR3 contains 16 residues. In DNA, the CDR3 is TGCAGTGCTAGATTTTGGGGGGCAGGGGTTAACGCCGAGCAGTACTTC. Translated: CSARFWGAGVNAEQYF.

The V and J genes are TRBV19 and TRBJ1-1, with D maybe TRBD1 (6 bases). In germline, CDR1 is LNHDA, CDR2 SQIVND (reference sequence). CDR3 length equals 12 residues. The V end was cut by 6 bases, the J end by 12 bases, with 17 bases between. The DNA for the CDR3 is TGTGCCAGTAGAACTACAGGGCGTCTCTCTTTCTTT. Encoded protein: CASRTTGRLSFF.

In the case of this clonotype: Sequence at one end of the junction differs from germline and may be a read error. The chain carries TRBV2 and TRBJ2-5; D may be TRBD2 (6 bases). Germline V gives CDR1 SNHLY, CDR2 FYNNEI. This CDR3 is 14 amino acids long. The CDR3 DNA reads as TGTGCCAGCGGTGAATCCCTAGCGCAAGAGACCCAGTACTTC. This codes for CASGESLAQETQYF. Combining the CDR3 with reference TRBV2 and TRBJ2-5 gives the whole variable domain EPEVTQTPSHQVTQMGQEVILRCVPISNHLYFYWYRQILGQKVEFLVSFYNNEISEKSEIFDDQFSVERPDGSNFTLKIRSTKLEDSAMYFCASGESLAQETQYFGPGTRLLVL.

The V gene is TRBV7-3, the J gene TRBJ2-5; the D is unclear. The CDR3 loop spans 14 amino acids. Germline CDR1 and CDR2: SGHTA and FQGTGA. V shed 2 bases and J shed 7 bases, with 14 bases lying between them. CDR3 DNA: TGTGCCAGCAGCTTAGGTGGCAACCTTGGGACCCAGTACTTC. Amino acid sequence: CASSLGGNLGTQYF.

This clonotype was counted many times. The chain recombines TRBV29-1 with TRBJ1-2, with TRBD1 as a possible D gene (6 bases). CDR3 size: 13 residues. CDR1 and CDR2 (germline): SQVTM, ANQGSEA. The ends were cut back, 7 bases at V and 4 bases at J, with 16 bases in the middle. The CDR3 protein is CSAWGHFGYGYTF. In nucleotides, the CDR3 is TGCAGCGCCTGGGGACATTTCGGCTATGGCTACACCTTC.

A remark on this clonotype: Germline is not matched at one junction end, which may reflect a read error. The chain combines TRBV10-3 with TRBJ1-1; 7 nucleotides align to TRBD1. This CDR3 has 15 amino acids. Germline V gives CDR1 ENHRY, CDR2 SYGVKD. CDR3 bases: TGTGCCAGCAGTTTCCGGACAGGAAGGAGCACTGAAGCTTTCTTT. It translates to CASSFRTGRSTEAFF.

The V and J genes are TRBV7-9 and TRBJ1-2; D gene uncertain. The germline gives CDR1 SEHNR, CDR2 FQNEAQ (reference sequence). The CDR3 covers 14 residues. V was pared by 1 base and J by 4 bases, with 10 bases between. The CDR3 reads CASSLEGATYGYTF. DNA of the CDR3: TGTGCCAGCAGCTTAGAGGGCGCGACCTATGGCTACACCTTC.

In its sample, this clonotype was seen many times. The chain links TRBV7-6 to TRBJ1-1; D remains unclear. Trimming stripped 3 bases from V and 1 base from J, with 15 bases between. This CDR3 contains 16 residues. The germline gives CDR1 SGHVS, CDR2 FNYEAQ. This CDR3 reads CASSFSLGGGNTEAFF. CDR3 DNA: TGTGCCAGCAGCTTCAGTCTGGGCGGCGGGAACACTGAAGCTTTCTTT. The full variable domain, in which reference TRBV7-6 and TRBJ1-1 provide the parts outside the CDR3, is GAGVSQSPRYKVTKRGQDVALRCDPISGHVSLYWYRQALGQGPEFLTYFNYEAQQDKSGLPNDRFSAERPEGSISTLTIQRTEQRDSAMYRCASSFSLGGGNTEAFFGQGTRLTVV.

A few counts support this clonotype. V is TRBV10-2 and J is TRBJ1-2; D remains ambiguous. This CDR3 is built from 14 residues. CDR1 WSHSY and CDR2 SAAADI come from the germline V gene. The V gene lost 2 bases and the J gene lost 5 bases, with 12 bases spanning the gap. CDR3 in DNA: TGCGCCAGCAGTGAGCCGGTCAGCCTATATGGCTACACCTTC. It codes for CASSEPVSLYGYTF.

This clonotype was recorded many times. The rearrangement links TRBV24-1 to TRBJ1-5, with D possibly TRBD1 on 5 matching bases. Trimming took off 3 bases at V and 4 bases at J, with 15 bases between the two ends. The CDR3 runs 16 residues. CDR1 is KGHDR and CDR2 is SFDVKD in the germline V gene. CDR3 nucleotide sequence: TGTGCCACCAGTGATGCGTCAGGGATTCGTAATCAGCCCCAGCATTTT. Translated, it gives CATSDASGIRNQPQHF.

Many counts were recorded for this clonotype. The chain links TRBV7-8 to TRBJ1-5, with no clear D. The germline CDR1 and CDR2 sequences are SGHVS and FQNEAQ. This CDR3 has 15 amino acids. V lost 1 base to trimming and J lost 7 bases, with 14 bases between them. This CDR3 reads CASSLVATTGQPQHF. The CDR3, as DNA: TGTGCCAGCAGCTTAGTGGCCACGACGGGGCAGCCCCAGCATTTT. Full variable domain (rest looked up from reference TRBV7-8 and TRBJ1-5): GAGVSQSPRYKVAKRGQDVALRCDPISGHVSLFWYQQALGQGPEFLTYFQNEAQLDKSGLPSDRFFAERPEGSVSTLKIQRTQQEDSAVYLCASSLVATTGQPQHFGDGTRLSIL.

This clonotype was seen at least ten times. V is TRBV6-5 and J is TRBJ2-2; no clear D. The germline gives CDR1 MNHEY, CDR2 SVGAGI. CDR3 length: 14 amino acids. V lost 6 bases to trimming and J lost 3 bases, with 11 bases between them. The CDR3, as DNA: TGTGCCAGCAGCCCATATAGGGACACCGGGGAGCTGTTTTTT. Encoded protein: CASSPYRDTGELFF.

The chain uses TRBV20-1 and TRBJ2-1, with 16 bases fitting TRBD2. Germline CDR1 and CDR2: DFQATT and SNEGSKA (reference sequence). The CDR3 is 17 amino acids. The J segment lost 7 bases and the V segment lost 7 bases, leaving 13 bases of the junction unmatched. In DNA form, the CDR3 reads TGCAGTGTAACGCCGGGACTAGCGGGAGGGCCCTCGAATGAGCAGTTCTTC. Translation gives CSVTPGLAGGPSNEQFF.

This clonotype was observed at least ten times. The rearrangement uses TRBV12-3 or TRBV12-4 and TRBJ1-2; the D gene is possibly TRBD1 (6 bases). The V gene lost 9 bases and the J gene lost 4 bases, with 18 bases spanning the gap. The CDR3 runs to 14 residues. The DNA of the CDR3 is TGTGCCAGTATGAGGGGGGCGACGGTCTATGGCTACACCTTC. Amino acid sequence: CASMRGATVYGYTF.

The CDR3 DNA reads TGTGCCAGCAGTCCAAGGACGGGGTCCCTTAACTATGGCTACACCTTC. Protein: CASSPRTGSLNYGYTF. The chain couples TRBV28 to TRBJ1-2, with unresolved D. The V gene's germline CDR1 is MDHEN and CDR2 SYDVKM. V lost 5 bases and J 1 base, leaving 17 bases between the germline ends. This CDR3 is built from 16 residues.

This clonotype was seen many times. The chain employs TRBV12-3 or TRBV12-4 and TRBJ1-3; D call uncertain. There are 14 residues in the CDR3. V gave up 1 base and J gave up 2 bases, with 6 bases separating them. CDR3 in DNA: TGTGCCAGCAGTTTAGGCGGGGCTGGAAACACCATATATTTT. It translates to CASSLGGAGNTIYF.

This clonotype was recorded a few times. CDR3 DNA sequence: TGTGCCAGCAACTCCCCGGGACAGAATGAAAAACTGTTTTTT. Translating gives CASNSPGQNEKLFF. The rearrangement uses TRBV11-2 and TRBJ1-4; the match to TRBD1 covers 7 bases. CDR1 SGHAT and CDR2 FQNNGV come from the germline V gene. With 7 bases clipped from V and 5 bases from J, the junction kept 7 bases outside the gene matches. The CDR3 runs to 14 residues. Filled out from reference TRBV11-2 and TRBJ1-4, the complete variable domain reads EAGVAQSPRYKIIEKRQSVAFWCNPISGHATLYWYQQILGQGPKLLIQFQNNGVVDDSQLPKDRFSAERLKGVDSTLKIQPAKLEDSAVYLCASNSPGQNEKLFFGSGTQLSVL.